Presented here are 2 T cell receptor beta chains from one specimen sequenced in a study of T cells in Graves' hyperthyroidism and ophthalmopathy. Using RNA transcripts as the source, TCR beta CDR3 regions were amplified. When the TCR CDR3 underwent first-round RT-PCR, the HTBI primer set was used. TCRdb called the multiplex PCR reads again in MiXCR, with one record for every CDR3 protein. The table records roughly 500,000 distinct CDR3 sequences, 35% to 50% of them present only once. Sample: peripheral blood or thyroid tissue (not recorded which). The origin of the receptors is an adult woman with Graves' disease, either hyperthyroidism or ophthalmopathy (not recorded which).

In its sample, this clonotype was seen many times. The chain links TRBV5-1 to TRBJ1-1; D gene uncertain. Trimming took off 4 bases at V and 5 bases at J, with 18 bases between the two ends. CDR3 length: 15 residues. Germline assignment: CDR1 SGHRS and CDR2 YFSETQ. DNA of the CDR3: TGCGCCAGCAGCCCCCGTTCGGTCGGAGGAACTGAAGCTTTCTTT. Translating it yields CASSPRSVGGTEAFF.

This clonotype has only a few counts. The V and J genes are TRBV10-3 and TRBJ1-1, with 10 bases that match TRBD1. Germline CDR1 ENHRY, CDR2 SYGVKD. The CDR3 is made up of 14 amino acids. The V gene end was trimmed by 8 bases and the J gene end by 5 bases; junction bases not matched to a gene: 8. The chain's CDR3 is CAISGDRGETEAFF. Here the CDR3 DNA reads TGTGCCATCTCAGGGGACAGGGGCGAGACTGAAGCTTTCTTT.